The entry below describes one T cell receptor (beta chain). What it recognizes is unknown. The identical CDR3 is also encoded by other nucleotide sequences in the sample. These data come from a study of cytomegalovirus exposure and HLA in healthy donors. Findings and caveats of the study: In vitro experiments confirmed that three CMV-associated chains were specific for CMV antigens.

The donors were part of the validation cohort, which consisted of approximately 110 subjects and was separate from the first cohort of 666 subjects. Sequencing used immunoSEQ multiplex PCR; TCRdb keeps in-frame clones, though not all of them. The sample lists 100,000 to 150,000 clones, roughly 90% occurring once. The germline V gene encodes CDR1 SGHRS and CDR2 YFSETQ. V lost 4 bases and J lost 7; bases outside the gene matches: 7. The CDR3 spans 15 residues. The chain has TRBV5-1 and TRBJ1-4; 10 bases map to TRBD1. The sequenced sample consisted of PBMCs. This TCR derives from a woman younger than 35 in good health and CMV-seronegative. The CDR3 DNA reads as TGCGCCAGCAGCGCTGCAAGGACAGGGGGTGAAAAACTGTTTTTT. Amino acid sequence: CASSAARTGGEKLFF.